The rows below give T cell receptor beta chains drawn from one sample of a study of identical twins. TCRdb ran MiXCR on the 5' RACE reads and lists one entry per CDR3 protein. The sample has 700,000 or so distinct CDR3 sequences, less than 25% seen once; the top ten hold roughly 4.3%. The same data also contributed to another study, on T cells expressing NK-cell markers.

The sample comprised PBMCs. The source is a woman under 30 in good health. Each CDR3 is given with its conserved first and last residue. A D gene is named only where the DNA matches it firmly. Size is stated for part of the rows, as once, few or many counts, or as a class when the clone is expanded.

TRBV5-3	-	TRBJ2-1	-	TGTGCCATGAGCCTTGGAGCAGGGCGGAATGAGCAGTTCTTC	CAMSLGAGRNEQFF
TRBV20-1	-	TRBJ1-2	TRBD1	TGCAGTGCTAGGAGCCAGGGGGCCGGAGCTAACTATGGCTACACCTTC	CSARSQGAGANYGYTF
TRBV15	few	TRBJ2-1	TRBD2	TGTGCCACCAGCAGAGGTGGTAGCGGGAGGCCGAATGAGCAGTTCTTC	CATSRGGSGRPNEQFF
TRBV7-8	-	TRBJ2-7	-	TGTGCCAGCAGCTTAACGGCAGGGCCTAACGAGCAGTACTTC	CASSLTAGPNEQYF
TRBV4-3	few	TRBJ2-3	-	TGCGCCAGCAGCCAAGATACGGGGGCGGCAGATACGCAGTATTTT	CASSQDTGAADTQYF
TRBV20-1	few	TRBJ1-5	-	TGCAGTGCTAGAGACCCGGAAGGGGGCAATCAGCCCCAGCATTTT	CSARDPEGGNQPQHF
TRBV18	few	TRBJ2-7	-	TGTGCCAGCTCACCACCGAGTGAGGGTGGCCCCTACGAGCAGTACTTC	CASSPPSEGGPYEQYF
TRBV20-1	few	TRBJ2-1	TRBD2	TGCAGTGCCGTCGTAATAGCGGGGGTTTACAATGAGCAGTTCTTC	CSAVVIAGVYNEQFF
TRBV6-5	few	TRBJ1-5	TRBD1	TGTGCCAGCAGTTGGACAGGGGGAAGCAATCAGCCCCAGCATTTT	CASSWTGGSNQPQHF
TRBV18	-	TRBJ2-1	-	TGTGCCAGCTCACGTATGGACCCTATTGTAGGGAATGAGCAGTTCTTC	CASSRMDPIVGNEQFF
TRBV5-1	few	TRBJ2-6	-	TGCGCCAGCAACAGGCCTGGGGCCAACGTCCTGACTTTC	CASNRPGANVLTF
TRBV5-1	once	TRBJ1-4	TRBD1	TGCGCCAGCAGCTTGGCCACGAGGGGGCCTGGCGAAAAACTGTTTTTT	CASSLATRGPGEKLFF
TRBV4-3	many	TRBJ2-1	-	TGCGCCAGCAGCTCCAACCCGTACCTTAGCGGAGAGCAATTCTTC	CASSSNPYLSGEQFF
TRBV20-1	-	TRBJ2-5	-	TGCAGTGCTCCCCGGGGGCTGGAGACCCAGTACTTC	CSAPRGLETQYF
TRBV20-1	few	TRBJ2-5	TRBD2	TGCAGTGCTAGAGACCCCGGGACTAGCGGGAGGGGGACCCAGTACTTC	CSARDPGTSGRGTQYF
TRBV7-8	-	TRBJ2-5	-	TGTGCCAGCAGCCAAGACAGTACGGGGACCCAGTACTTC	CASSQDSTGTQYF
TRBV7-9	few	TRBJ2-1	TRBD1	TGTGCCAGCAGCTTAAAAGGCAGGGGGCAGGATGAGCAGTTCTTC	CASSLKGRGQDEQFF
TRBV5-1	few	TRBJ2-5	TRBD2	TGCGCCAGCCGCCGGGGACTAGCTGATCAAGAGACCCAGTACTTC	CASRRGLADQETQYF
TRBV7-2	-	TRBJ2-2	-	TGTGCCAGCAGCTTAGACTCGCGGAACACCGGGGAGCTGTTTTTT	CASSLDSRNTGELFF
TRBV12-3/TRBV12-4	-	TRBJ1-2	-	TGTGCCAGCAAGCGTCGGGCCGTCTATGGCTACACCTTC	CASKRRAVYGYTF
TRBV5-1	few	TRBJ2-1	TRBD1	TGCGCCAGCAGCCTAAGGGCAGGGGGCTGGGAGCAGTTCTTC	CASSLRAGGWEQFF